This TCR beta chain is drawn from a study of T cell responses to AZD1222 COVID-19 vaccine. Regarding the study as a whole: A reported finding is that nearly half of spike-specific TCRs target unmutated variant regions. Seropositive AZD1222 recipients at baseline numbered only 5 or 6. Researchers took repertoire samples only after the peak T cell response had come.

Concerning this clone itself: The target antigen is unknown.

Germline CDR1 and CDR2: SGHVS and FNYEAQ. V lost 0 bases, J lost 5 bases, and 12 bases lay in between. This CDR3 comprises 15 residues. Assay used: immunoSEQ multiplex PCR; TCRdb lists only in-frame clones, some missing. The table records 95,000 to 150,000 clones, over 75% of them present only once. This receptor was identified in an adult in good health. This chain joins TRBV7-6 and TRBJ2-3, with D perhaps being TRBD1 or TRBD2 (6 bases each). The sample consisted of peripheral blood, taken on day 0 of AZD1222 vaccination. The CDR3 sequence is CASSLAGGQGDTQYF. CDR3 nucleotide sequence: TGTGCCAGCAGCTTAGCGGGGGGCCAAGGAGATACGCAGTATTTT.